This T cell receptor beta chain was captured in a study of CD8 T cells in ankylosing spondylitis. The sample holds many counts of this clonotype. Its antigen is still unknown. MiXCR, run by TCRdb on the 5' RACE reads, gives a single entry per CDR3 protein. Of about 240,000 distinct CDR3 sequences listed, 8.6% are singletons. Study-wide points: CD8+ disease-linked clones were present at relatively low frequencies in blood. Reported data indicate significant enrichment of disease-linked clones within matched ankylosing spondylitis synovial fluid.

This TCR was sampled from a male donor with ankylosing spondylitis or in good health (not recorded which). The sample consisted of blood, either unsorted or a sorted T cell fraction (not recorded which).

Here the CDR3 DNA reads TGCAGTGCTAGACCTTTAGCGGGGGGTAACACAGATACGCAGTATTTT. Translating gives CSARPLAGGNTDTQYF. The chain joins TRBV20-1 to TRBJ2-3; 10 bases match TRBD2. J was trimmed by 2 bases and V by 2 bases; bases with no gene match: 7. The CDR3 spans 16 residues. Germline CDR1 reads DFQATT; CDR2 reads SNEGSKA (reference sequence).